The entry that follows covers one T cell receptor beta chain sequence. Its specificity is not known. Treatment noted: skin biopsy from PPD injection site in Mantoux-positive individual. The library had UMIs added by 3' ligation of an oligonucleotide to TCR cDNA. The SP2 primer and nested alpha and beta constant region primers amplified ligated cDNA in four rounds. TCRdb ran MiXCR on the UMI-ligation and nested PCR reads and lists one entry per CDR3 protein. The table lists roughly 36,000 distinct CDR3 sequences, around 10% of them singletons. These data come from a study of naive and memory T cell subsets. This CDR3 has 13 amino acids. Between the trimmed V and J ends, which lost 2 bases and 3 bases, there was a span of 7 bases. The germline V gene encodes CDR1 MNHEY and CDR2 SVGEGT. Study findings and constraints: TCR transcript changes with activation or differentiation may affect this RNA method.

This chain uses TRBV6-2 or TRBV6-3 with TRBJ2-5; D is uncertain. The source is an adult in good health. The sample in question was skin, obtained from a tuberculin skin test site. CDR3 protein: CASSYPAKETQYF. CDR3 DNA sequence: TGTGCCAGCAGTTACCCAGCCAAAGAGACCCAGTACTTC.